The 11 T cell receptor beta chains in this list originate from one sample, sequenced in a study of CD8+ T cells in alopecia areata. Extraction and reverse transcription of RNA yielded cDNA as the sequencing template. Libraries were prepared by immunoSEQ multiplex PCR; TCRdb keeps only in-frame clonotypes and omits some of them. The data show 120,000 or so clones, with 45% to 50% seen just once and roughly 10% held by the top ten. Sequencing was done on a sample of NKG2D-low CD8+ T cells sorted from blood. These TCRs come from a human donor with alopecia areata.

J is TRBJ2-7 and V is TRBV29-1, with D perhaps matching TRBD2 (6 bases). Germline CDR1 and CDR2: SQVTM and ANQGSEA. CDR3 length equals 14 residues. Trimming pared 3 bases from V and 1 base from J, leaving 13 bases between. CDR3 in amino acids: CSVESGLGSYEQYF. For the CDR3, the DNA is TGCAGCGTTGAGTCGGGACTGGGGTCCTACGAGCAGTACTTC.

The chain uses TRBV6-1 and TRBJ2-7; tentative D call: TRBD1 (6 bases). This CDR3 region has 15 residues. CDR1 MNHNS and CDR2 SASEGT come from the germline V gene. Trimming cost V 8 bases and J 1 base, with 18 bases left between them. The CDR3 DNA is TGTGCCAGCGTATTTCTGGACAGCCGGTCCTACGAGCAGTACTTC. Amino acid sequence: CASVFLDSRSYEQYF.

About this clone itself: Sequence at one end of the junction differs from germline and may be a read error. The CDR3 protein is CAWGMGQDWNF. The CDR3 coding sequence is TGTGCCTGGGGGATGGGACAGGACTGGAACTTC. J is TRBJ2-7 and V is TRBV30; TRBD1 matches 8 bases. The CDR3 loop spans 11 amino acids. The germline V gene has CDR1 GTSNPN and CDR2 SVGIG (reference sequence). Based on the CDR3 plus reference TRBV30 and TRBJ2-7, the full variable domain is SQTIHQWPATLVQPVGSPLSLECTVEGTSNPNLYWYRQAAGRGLQLLFYSVGIGQISSEVPQNLSASRPQDRQFILSSKKLLLSDSGFYLCAWGMGQDWNFGPGTRLTVT.

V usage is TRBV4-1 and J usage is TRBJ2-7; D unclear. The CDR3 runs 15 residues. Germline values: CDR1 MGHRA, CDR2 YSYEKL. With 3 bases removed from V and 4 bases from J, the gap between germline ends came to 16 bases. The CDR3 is CASSHSLDLAYEQYF. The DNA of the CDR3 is TGCGCCAGCAGCCACTCCTTAGATTTGGCTTACGAGCAGTACTTC.

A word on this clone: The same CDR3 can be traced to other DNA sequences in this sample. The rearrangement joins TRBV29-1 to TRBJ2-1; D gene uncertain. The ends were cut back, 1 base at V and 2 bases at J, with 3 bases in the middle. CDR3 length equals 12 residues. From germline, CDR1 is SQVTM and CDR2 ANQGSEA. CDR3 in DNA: TGCAGCGTTGAAGGGGCCTACAATGAGCAGTTCTTC. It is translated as CSVEGAYNEQFF.

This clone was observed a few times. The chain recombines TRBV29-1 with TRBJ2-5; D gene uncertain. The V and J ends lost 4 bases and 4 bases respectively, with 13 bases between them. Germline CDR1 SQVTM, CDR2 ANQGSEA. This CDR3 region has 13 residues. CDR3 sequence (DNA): TGCAGCGTTGGGACGGACGTAGGAGAGACCCAGTACTTC. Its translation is CSVGTDVGETQYF. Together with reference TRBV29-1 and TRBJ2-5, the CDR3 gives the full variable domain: SAVISQKPSRDICQRGTSLTIQCQVDSQVTMMFWYRQQPGQSLTLIATANQGSEATYESGFVIDKFPISRPNLTFSTLTVSNMSPEDSSIYLCSVGTDVGETQYFGPGTRLLVL.

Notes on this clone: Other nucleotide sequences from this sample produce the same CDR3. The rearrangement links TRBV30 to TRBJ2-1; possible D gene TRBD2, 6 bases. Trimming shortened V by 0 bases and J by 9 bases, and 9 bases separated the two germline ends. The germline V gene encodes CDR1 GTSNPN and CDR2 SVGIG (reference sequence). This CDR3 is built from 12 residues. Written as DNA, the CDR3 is TGTGCCTGGAGTGTACTGGGGGGTGAGCAGTTCTTC. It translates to CAWSVLGGEQFF.

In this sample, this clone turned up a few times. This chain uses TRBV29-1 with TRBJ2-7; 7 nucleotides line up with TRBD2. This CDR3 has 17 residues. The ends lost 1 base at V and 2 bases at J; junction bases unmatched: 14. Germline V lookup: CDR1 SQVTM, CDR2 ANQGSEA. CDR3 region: CSVEGTSNRYGTYEQYF. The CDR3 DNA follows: TGCAGCGTTGAAGGGACTAGTAATCGGTACGGAACCTACGAGCAGTACTTC.

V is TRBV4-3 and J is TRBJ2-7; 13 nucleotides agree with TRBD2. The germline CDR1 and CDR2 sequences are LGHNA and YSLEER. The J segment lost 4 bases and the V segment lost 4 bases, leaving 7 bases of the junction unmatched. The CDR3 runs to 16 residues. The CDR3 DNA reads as TGCGCCAGCAGCCGTGGACTAGCGGGAGAAGGTTACGAGCAGTACTTC. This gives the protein CASSRGLAGEGYEQYF.

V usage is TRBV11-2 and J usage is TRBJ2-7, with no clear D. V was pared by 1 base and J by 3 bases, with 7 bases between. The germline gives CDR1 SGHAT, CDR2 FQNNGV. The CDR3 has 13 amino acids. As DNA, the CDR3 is TGTGCCAGCAGCTTAGGGGTGGGCTACGAGCAGTACTTC. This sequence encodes CASSLGVGYEQYF.

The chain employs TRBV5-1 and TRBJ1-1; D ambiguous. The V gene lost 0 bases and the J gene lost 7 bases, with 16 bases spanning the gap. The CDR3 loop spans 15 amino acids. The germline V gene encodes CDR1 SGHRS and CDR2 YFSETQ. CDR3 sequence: CASSLAVGGRVEAFF. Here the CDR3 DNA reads TGCGCCAGCAGCTTGGCCGTTGGAGGGAGAGTTGAAGCTTTCTTT.